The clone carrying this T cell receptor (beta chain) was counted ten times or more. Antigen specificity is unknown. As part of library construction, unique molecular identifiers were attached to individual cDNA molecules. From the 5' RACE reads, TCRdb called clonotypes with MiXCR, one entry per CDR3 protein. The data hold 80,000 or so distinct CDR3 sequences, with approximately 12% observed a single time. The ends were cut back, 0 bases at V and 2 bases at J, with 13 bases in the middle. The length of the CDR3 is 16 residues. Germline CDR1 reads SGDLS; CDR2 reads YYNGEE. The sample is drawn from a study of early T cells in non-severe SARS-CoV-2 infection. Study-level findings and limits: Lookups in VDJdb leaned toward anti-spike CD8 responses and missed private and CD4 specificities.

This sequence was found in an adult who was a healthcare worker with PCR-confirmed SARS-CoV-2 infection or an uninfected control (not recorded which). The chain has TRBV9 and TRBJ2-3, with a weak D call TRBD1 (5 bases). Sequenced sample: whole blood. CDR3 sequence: CASSVGTGHSTDTQYF. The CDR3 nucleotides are TGTGCCAGCAGCGTAGGTACAGGCCACTCCACAGATACGCAGTATTTT.